The 3 T cell receptor beta chains below come from one sample, sequenced in a study of T cells in Graves' hyperthyroidism and ophthalmopathy. Amplification yielded TCR beta CDR3 regions, with RNA transcripts as the source. The HTBI primer set was used in a first-round RT-PCR of the TCR CDR3. From the multiplex PCR reads, TCRdb called clonotypes with MiXCR, one entry per CDR3 protein. The sample carries approximately 400,000 distinct CDR3 sequences, approximately 15% recorded once. The sequenced material came from blood. The receptors derive from a man younger than 45 with Graves' hyperthyroidism that later progressed to Graves' ophthalmopathy.

This clonotype has ten or more counts. The chain recombines TRBV28 with TRBJ1-1, with D possibly TRBD1 on 5 matching bases. Trimming left V 3 bases short and J 5 bases short, with 13 bases between. The CDR3 runs to 14 residues. Looked up from germline, CDR1 is MDHEN and CDR2 is SYDVKM. Here the CDR3 DNA reads TGTGCCAGCAGTTTCCCCGGGACGGGAACTGAAGCTTTCTTT. This sequence encodes CASSFPGTGTEAFF. The whole variable domain, filled in from reference TRBV28 and TRBJ1-1, reads DVKVTQSSRYLVKRTGEKVFLECVQDMDHENMFWYRQDPGLGLRLIYFSYDVKMKEKGDIPEGYSVSREKKERFSLILESASTNQTSMYLCASSFPGTGTEAFFGQGTRLTVV.

The V gene is TRBV4-1, the J gene TRBJ1-2; D is unclear. Germline CDR1 reads MGHRA; CDR2 reads YSYEKL. V was pared by 0 bases and J by 0 bases, with 8 bases between. The CDR3 is made up of 15 amino acids. CDR3 sequence (DNA): TGCGCCAGCAGCCAAGATACCCGATCTAACTATGGCTACACCTTC. The encoded protein is CASSQDTRSNYGYTF.

This clonotype was counted ten times or more. The J gene is TRBJ1-1, the V gene TRBV11-2; 10 positions match TRBD1. The CDR3 loop spans 17 amino acids. J gave up 6 bases and V 6 bases, and 16 bases lay outside the gene matches. In germline, CDR1 is SGHAT, CDR2 FQNNGV. Here the CDR3 reads CASRRPGQGRGGSEAFF. The CDR3, as DNA: TGTGCCAGCAGGAGACCGGGACAGGGGAGGGGGGGGTCTGAAGCTTTCTTT.